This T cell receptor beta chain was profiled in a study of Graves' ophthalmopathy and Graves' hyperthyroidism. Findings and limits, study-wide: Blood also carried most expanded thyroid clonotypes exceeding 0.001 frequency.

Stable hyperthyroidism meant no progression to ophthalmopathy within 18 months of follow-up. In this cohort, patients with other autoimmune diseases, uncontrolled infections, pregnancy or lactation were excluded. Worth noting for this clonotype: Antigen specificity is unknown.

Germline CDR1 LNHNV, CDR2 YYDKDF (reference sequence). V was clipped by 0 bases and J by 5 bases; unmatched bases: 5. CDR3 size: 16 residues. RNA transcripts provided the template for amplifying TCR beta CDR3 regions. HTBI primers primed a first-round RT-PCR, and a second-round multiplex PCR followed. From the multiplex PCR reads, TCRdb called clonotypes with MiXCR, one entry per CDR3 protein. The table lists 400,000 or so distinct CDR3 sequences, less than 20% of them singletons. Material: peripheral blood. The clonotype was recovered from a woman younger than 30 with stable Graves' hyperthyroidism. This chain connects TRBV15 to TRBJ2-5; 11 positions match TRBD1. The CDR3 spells CATSRDRGTGGETQYF. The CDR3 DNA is TGTGCCACCAGCAGAGATCGGGGGACAGGGGGGGAGACCCAGTACTTC.